Presented here are 20 T cell receptor beta chains from one specimen sequenced in a study of glioma-infiltrating T cells after dendritic cell vaccination. This sample's time point: after dendritic cell vaccination, including at tumor progression/relapse. The data were produced by immunoSEQ multiplex PCR, yet TCRdb's version contains in-frame clones alone and is incomplete. The table lists about 50,000 clones, about 88% of them singletons. The specimen comprised blood, sampled after dendritic cell vaccination. The receptors originated from a human donor with glioblastoma.

The chain recombines TRBV28 with TRBJ2-2; D gene ambiguous. CDR1 is MDHEN, CDR2 SYDVKM, per germline. This CDR3 has 13 amino acids. Trimming took 7 bases from V and 2 from J, leaving 8 bases between them. CDR3 DNA sequence: TGTGCCAGCATCAGGATCAACACCGGGGAGCTGTTTTTT. Translated: CASIRINTGELFF.

This clone appeared a single time. This CDR3 is CASSLGGQGLYEQYF. The CDR3 DNA follows: TGTGCCAGCAGTTTAGGGGGACAGGGGCTCTACGAGCAGTACTTC. The V gene is TRBV28, the J gene TRBJ2-7; TRBD1 agrees at 10 bases. The CDR3 loop spans 15 amino acids. CDR1 and CDR2 (germline): MDHEN, SYDVKM. V lost 2 bases, J lost 3 bases, and 4 bases stayed unmatched. Complete variable domain (other parts from reference TRBV28 and TRBJ2-7): DVKVTQSSRYLVKRTGEKVFLECVQDMDHENMFWYRQDPGLGLRLIYFSYDVKMKEKGDIPEGYSVSREKKERFSLILESASTNQTSMYLCASSLGGQGLYEQYFGPGTRLTVT.

The chain is built from TRBV15 and TRBJ1-4, with D tentatively TRBD1 (6 bases). CDR3 length: 16 residues. V lost 0 bases and J lost 5, with 13 bases in between. Germline loops: CDR1 LNHNV, CDR2 YYDKDF (reference sequence). CDR3 amino acids: CATSRDPGHLNEKLFF. For the CDR3, the DNA is TGTGCCACCAGCAGAGATCCGGGACACCTGAATGAAAAACTGTTTTTT.

The CDR3 DNA reads as TGTGCCAGCAGCCCCGGGCAGGGGAGCGTAGAGCAGTTCTTC. Translation: CASSPGQGSVEQFF. The rearrangement joins TRBV6-6 to TRBJ2-1; the D gene is possibly TRBD1 (6 bases). V shed 6 bases and J shed 10 bases, with 19 bases lying between them. Germline V gene sequence: CDR1 MNHNY, CDR2 SVGAGI (reference sequence). CDR3 length equals 14 residues.

The gene calls are TRBV9 and TRBJ2-5; 12 nucleotides agree with TRBD1. Germline CDR1 is SGDLS and CDR2 is YYNGEE. With 0 bases clipped from V and 7 bases from J, the junction kept 7 bases outside the gene matches. There are 16 residues in the CDR3. The CDR3 here is CASSVGGQGALGTQYF. In nucleotides, the CDR3 is TGTGCCAGCAGCGTAGGGGGACAGGGGGCCCTCGGGACCCAGTACTTC.

The chain is built from TRBV4-3 and TRBJ2-2; D is possibly TRBD2 (5 bases). This CDR3 contains 15 residues. The germline V gene encodes CDR1 LGHNA and CDR2 YSLEER. V lost 4 bases and J 6 bases, leaving 15 bases between the germline ends. The CDR3 DNA reads TGCGCCAGCAGCCCCTTCCCGGGGATGTCCGGGGAGCTGTTTTTT. Translating gives CASSPFPGMSGELFF.

This chain joins TRBV28 and TRBJ1-1; D possibly corresponds to TRBD1 (6 bases). From germline, CDR1 is MDHEN and CDR2 SYDVKM. V lost 10 bases to trimming and J lost 1 base, with 19 bases between them. This CDR3 has 15 residues. The CDR3 bases are TGTGCCACCCGCCGGGGGGGAGGGGGGAACACTGAAGCTTTCTTT. Protein product: CATRRGGGGNTEAFF.

Only one count was recorded for this clone. The V and J genes are TRBV29-1 and TRBJ2-3, with D perhaps matching TRBD1 (7 bases). The CDR3 runs 13 residues. The V gene lost 7 bases and the J gene lost 2 bases, with 13 bases spanning the gap. The V gene's germline CDR1 is SQVTM and CDR2 ANQGSEA. DNA for the CDR3: TGCAGCGGAGGGGGCGGGAACACAGATACGCAGTATTTT. It yields the protein CSGGGGNTDTQYF.

The chain has TRBV5-1 and TRBJ2-2; possibly TRBD1 for D (6 bases). The CDR3 totals 14 residues. Trimming cost V 5 bases and J 2 bases, with 10 bases left between them. Germline CDR1 SGHRS, CDR2 YFSETQ. The CDR3 loop is CASRGTFNTGELFF. The CDR3 DNA is TGCGCCAGCAGGGGGACATTCAACACCGGGGAGCTGTTTTTT.

The chain employs TRBV10-3 and TRBJ2-1; D possibly corresponds to TRBD1 (5 bases). Trimming removed 6 bases from V and 6 bases from J, with 9 bases in between. The CDR3 runs to 12 residues. Per the germline V gene, CDR1 is ENHRY and CDR2 is SYGVKD. CDR3 DNA sequence: TGTGCCATCAGCGAGACAGTCAATGAGCAGTTCTTC. Its translation is CAISETVNEQFF.

This clone appeared once. CDR3 residues: CASSQEGTSGWETQYF. Written as DNA, the CDR3 is TGCGCCAGCAGCCAAGAGGGGACTAGCGGTTGGGAGACCCAGTACTTC. V and J are TRBV4-3 and TRBJ2-5; TRBD2 aligns across 11 bases. V shed 0 bases and J 5 bases; nucleotides not matched to a gene: 5. CDR1 is LGHNA and CDR2 is YSLEER in the germline V gene. The CDR3 is 16 residues long.

The chain employs TRBV28 and TRBJ2-7; D gene ambiguous. The CDR3 runs 14 residues. Trimming stripped 6 bases from V and 0 bases from J, with 12 bases between. The germline CDR1 and CDR2 sequences are MDHEN and SYDVKM. The CDR3 loop reads CASRIQLSSYEQYF. As DNA, the CDR3 is TGTGCCAGCAGAATACAGCTTTCCTCCTACGAGCAGTACTTC.

The chain has TRBV25-1 and TRBJ2-7, with 13 bases lining up with TRBD2. The germline gives CDR1 MGHDK, CDR2 SYGVNS. With 5 bases clipped from V and 4 bases from J, the junction kept 2 bases outside the gene matches. This CDR3 is built from 14 residues. CDR3 sequence: CASSRTSGSYEQYF. The CDR3 coding sequence is TGTGCCAGCAGTCGGACTAGCGGGAGTTACGAGCAGTACTTC.

The rearrangement joins TRBV7-6 to TRBJ2-7; TRBD2 matches 10 bases. With 6 bases clipped from V and 2 bases from J, the junction kept 10 bases outside the gene matches. The germline CDR1 and CDR2 sequences are SGHVS and FNYEAQ. The CDR3 contains 16 residues. The CDR3 DNA is TGTGCCAGCAGGCCCTCAGCGGGAGGGCCCCCCTACGAGCAGTACTTC. This gives the protein CASRPSAGGPPYEQYF. The complete variable domain, with remaining parts taken from reference TRBV7-6 and TRBJ2-7, reads GAGVSQSPRYKVTKRGQDVALRCDPISGHVSLYWYRQALGQGPEFLTYFNYEAQQDKSGLPNDRFSAERPEGSISTLTIQRTEQRDSAMYRCASRPSAGGPPYEQYFGPGTRLTVT.

The rearrangement joins TRBV5-4 to TRBJ1-2; D may be TRBD1 (5 bases). Germline CDR1 reads SGHNT; CDR2 reads YYREEE (reference sequence). V was trimmed by 3 bases and J by 5 bases, leaving 8 bases between them. The CDR3 consists of 12 residues. The CDR3 sequence is CASSSQGYGYTF. Here the CDR3 DNA reads TGTGCCAGCAGCTCTCAGGGATATGGCTACACCTTC.

The V gene is TRBV4-1, the J gene TRBJ2-7, with D maybe TRBD1 (6 bases). V was shortened by 2 bases and J by 4 bases, with 15 bases between the two germline ends. Germline values: CDR1 MGHRA, CDR2 YSYEKL. This CDR3 contains 15 residues. The CDR3 is CASSQQTGVAYEQYF. CDR3 bases: TGCGCCAGCAGCCAACAGACAGGCGTCGCGTACGAGCAGTACTTC.

This chain links TRBV27 with TRBJ1-1; D is undetermined. The CDR3 covers 12 residues. Per germline, CDR1 MNHEY and CDR2 SMNVEV (reference sequence). V was trimmed by 6 bases and J by 4 bases, leaving 9 bases between them. CDR3 in DNA: TGTGCCAGCAGCCGAGTTGGCACTGAAGCTTTCTTT. This codes for CASSRVGTEAFF.

V usage is TRBV6-6 and J usage is TRBJ2-1; tentative D call: TRBD1 (6 bases). V was pared by 3 bases and J by 6 bases, with 18 bases between. Germline V gives CDR1 MNHNY, CDR2 SVGAGI (reference sequence). The CDR3 loop spans 16 amino acids. CDR3 coding DNA: TGTGCCAGCAGTTATCCCGGGACACTAACTCGCAATGAGCAGTTCTTC. Translation gives CASSYPGTLTRNEQFF.

The V gene is TRBV6-1, the J gene TRBJ1-3, with 7 bases fitting TRBD1. Germline V CDR1 and CDR2: MNHNS, SASEGT. Trimming cost V 2 bases and J 6 bases; bases outside gene matches: 10. CDR3 size: 16 residues. The DNA for the CDR3 is TGTGCCAGCAGTGAACTAGTTGGGACAGCGACAAACACCATATATTTT. Translating gives CASSELVGTATNTIYF.

The chain has TRBV4-2 and TRBJ1-5; possible D gene TRBD1, 6 bases. V gave up 0 bases and J gave up 7 bases, with 16 bases separating them. The CDR3 consists of 16 residues. Germline V gene data show CDR1 as LGHNA and CDR2 as YNFKEQ. The CDR3 DNA reads as TGTGCCAGCAGCCAAGATCTTTGGGGACAATCCCAGCCCCAGCATTTT. Amino acid sequence: CASSQDLWGQSQPQHF.